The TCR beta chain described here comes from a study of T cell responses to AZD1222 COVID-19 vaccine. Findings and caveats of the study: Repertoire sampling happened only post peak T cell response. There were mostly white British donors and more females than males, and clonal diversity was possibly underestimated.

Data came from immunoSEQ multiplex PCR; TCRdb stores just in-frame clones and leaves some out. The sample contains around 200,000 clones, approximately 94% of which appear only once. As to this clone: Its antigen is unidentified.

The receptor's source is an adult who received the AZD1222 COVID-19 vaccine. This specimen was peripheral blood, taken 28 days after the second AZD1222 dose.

The CDR3 here is CASEGVSRVYNEQFF. CDR3 DNA sequence: TGTGCCAGCGAGGGGGTTTCACGGGTCTACAATGAGCAGTTCTTC. The chain is built from TRBV28 and TRBJ2-1; tentatively, D is TRBD1 (6 bases). CDR1 MDHEN and CDR2 SYDVKM come from the germline V gene. V lost 8 bases, J lost 3 bases, and 17 bases lay in between. The length of the CDR3 is 15 residues.